These 10 T cell receptor beta chains originate from one sample sequenced in a study of blood T cell repertoires in COVID-19. Libraries were prepared by immunoSEQ multiplex PCR; TCRdb keeps only in-frame clonotypes and omits some of them. The sample has some 350,000 clones, 80% to 90% seen once. Material for sequencing was PBMCs or T cells enriched from blood (not recorded which). The receptors come from a young man who had recovered from COVID-19.

The chain combines TRBV29-1 with TRBJ1-3; 8 positions match TRBD1. CDR1 and CDR2 from the germline V gene are SQVTM and ANQGSEA. The CDR3 spans 13 residues. V shed 5 bases and J 3 bases; nucleotides not matched to a gene: 3. The CDR3 nucleotides read TGCAGCGTTACAGGGGGTAGTGGAAACACCATATATTTT. This encodes CSVTGGSGNTIYF.

This chain uses TRBV14 with TRBJ1-2; 7 bases align to TRBD1. This CDR3 has 19 amino acids. V was clipped by 5 bases and J by 3 bases; unmatched bases: 21. Germline CDR1 SGHDN, CDR2 FVKESK. CDR3 coding DNA: TGTGCCAGCAGCTCACACCTCTTTGGACAGGTCTTAGGAGACTATGGCTACACCTTC. Its translation: CASSSHLFGQVLGDYGYTF.

The chain has TRBV7-2 and TRBJ2-7, with 14 bases identical to TRBD2. Germline loops: CDR1 SGHTA, CDR2 FQGNSA. CDR3 length: 19 amino acids. V shed 1 base, J shed 0 bases, and the junction held 8 bases outside the gene matches. CDR3: CASSLDRTSGRYSSYEQYF. CDR3 DNA: TGTGCCAGCAGCTTAGATAGGACTAGCGGGAGGTATAGCTCCTACGAGCAGTACTTC. Full variable domain (outside the CDR3, taken from reference TRBV7-2 and TRBJ2-7): GAGVSQSPSNKVTEKGKDVELRCDPISGHTALYWYRQSLGQGLEFLIYFQGNSAPDKSGLPSDRFSAERTGGSVSTLTIQRTQQEDSAVYLCASSLDRTSGRYSSYEQYFGPGTRLTVT.

This rearrangement joins TRBV7-2 to TRBJ2-3; D might be TRBD2 (5 bases). Looked up from germline, CDR1 is SGHTA and CDR2 is FQGNSA. CDR3 length: 15 amino acids. V lost 2 bases to trimming and J lost 5 bases, with 14 bases between them. The CDR3 reads CASSLSVPGRDTQYF. The CDR3 region has the DNA TGTGCCAGCAGCTTATCCGTTCCGGGAAGAGATACGCAGTATTTT.

The chain uses TRBV28 and TRBJ2-4, with D hard to call. V was clipped by 6 bases and J by 6 bases, with 3 bases between them. The CDR3 contains 10 residues. The germline gives CDR1 MDHEN, CDR2 SYDVKM. CDR3 protein: CASSRNIQYF. As DNA, the CDR3 is TGTGCCAGCAGCAGAAACATTCAGTACTTC.

This clone was counted a single time. This sequence joins TRBV6-4 and TRBJ1-1; 7 bases align to TRBD1. The length of the CDR3 is 15 residues. The V gene's germline CDR1 is MRHNA and CDR2 SNTAGT. The V gene end was trimmed by 6 bases and the J gene end by 0 bases; junction bases not matched to a gene: 7. The CDR3 DNA reads TGTGCCAGCAGGCTCCGGGGACAGATGAACACTGAAGCTTTCTTT. Residues: CASRLRGQMNTEAFF.

In its sample, this clone was seen once. The rearrangement uses TRBV19 and TRBJ2-1, with 8 bases matching TRBD2. J was trimmed by 10 bases and V by 10 bases; bases with no gene match: 9. Germline V CDR1 and CDR2: LNHDA, SQIVND (reference sequence). This CDR3 is 12 amino acids long. In DNA, the CDR3 is TGTGCCATCAGCGGGAGTAGAGGCGAGCAGTTCTTC. Its translation is CAISGSRGEQFF.

Here the CDR3 DNA reads TGTGCCAGCAGCCCCGCCCCGGAGACTAGCGGGGGGGGTGAGCAGTTCTTC. Its translation: CASSPAPETSGGGEQFF. The chain combines TRBV5-4 with TRBJ2-1, with 14 bases aligning to TRBD2. V shed 4 bases, J shed 9 bases, and the junction held 12 bases outside the gene matches. The CDR3 extends over 17 amino acids. Germline CDR1 SGHNT, CDR2 YYREEE (reference sequence).

V gene TRBV28 combines with J gene TRBJ1-5, with D perhaps TRBD1 (5 bases). This CDR3 contains 14 residues. Germline CDR1 and CDR2: MDHEN and SYDVKM. The V gene lost 7 bases and the J gene lost 2 bases, with 12 bases spanning the gap. The DNA of the CDR3 is TGTGCCAGCACCGCCTGGGGGGGCAATCAGCCCCAGCATTTT. It translates to CASTAWGGNQPQHF.

This clone was seen just once. This chain connects TRBV10-3 to TRBJ2-1; 8 nucleotides match TRBD2. J lost 7 bases, V lost 6 bases, and 8 bases had no gene match. The CDR3 contains 14 residues. Germline CDR1 is ENHRY and CDR2 is SYGVKD. CDR3 nucleotide sequence: TGTGCCATCAGCTCCGGGACTAGGAATAATGAGCAGTTCTTC. Amino acids: CAISSGTRNNEQFF.